The entry below describes one TCR beta chain. Repertoires were generated with immunoSEQ multiplex PCR, while TCRdb's copy carries only in-frame clones and drops some. The table lists roughly 240,000 clones, approximately 86% of them singletons. This sample is part of a study of blood T cell repertoires in COVID-19. Across the whole study: Both acute and convalescent COVID-19 samples were obtained from the United States, Italy and Spain. The analysed material was cDNA or gDNA that came from T cells, B-cell-depleted T cells, or PBMCs.

Sequenced material: peripheral blood. This TCR was sampled from a man aged 18 to 30 with active or convalescent COVID-19.

CDR3 protein: CASSELAGDTGELFF. DNA of the CDR3: TGTGCCAGCAGTGAACTAGCGGGAGATACCGGGGAGCTGTTTTTT. V is TRBV2 and J is TRBJ2-2, with 10 positions matching TRBD2. Germline CDR1 is SNHLY and CDR2 is FYNNEI. The CDR3 spans 15 residues. The J segment lost 5 bases and the V segment lost 2 bases, leaving 2 bases of the junction unmatched.